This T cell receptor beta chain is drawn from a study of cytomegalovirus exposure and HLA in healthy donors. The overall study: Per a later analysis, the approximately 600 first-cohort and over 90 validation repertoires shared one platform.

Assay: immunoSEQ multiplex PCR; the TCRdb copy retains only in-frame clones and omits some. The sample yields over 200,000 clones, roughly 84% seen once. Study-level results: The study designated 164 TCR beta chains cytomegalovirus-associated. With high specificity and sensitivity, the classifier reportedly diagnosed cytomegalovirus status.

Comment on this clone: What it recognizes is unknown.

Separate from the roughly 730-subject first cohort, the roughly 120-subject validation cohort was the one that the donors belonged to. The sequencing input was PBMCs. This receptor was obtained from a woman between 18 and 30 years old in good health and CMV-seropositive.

CDR3 in DNA: TGTGCCAGCAGCCCGATAGGGGGTGGTACGCAGTATTTT. It codes for CASSPIGGGTQYF. The V and J genes are TRBV5-4 and TRBJ2-3, with D tentatively TRBD1 (6 bases). V gave up 4 bases and J gave up 8 bases, with 14 bases separating them. This CDR3 has 13 residues. From germline, CDR1 is SGHNT and CDR2 YYREEE (reference sequence).